Listed below are T cell receptor beta chains from one sample, sequenced in a study of blood T cell repertoires in COVID-19. TCRdb's table, derived via immunoSEQ multiplex PCR, lists solely in-frame clones and lacks some. This sample yields 90,000 to 110,000 clones, of which roughly 76% are seen a single time; 7.5% to 10% belongs to the top ten. The material sequenced was peripheral blood. The receptors stem from a woman aged 70-85 years with acute or convalescent COVID-19. CDR3s include the opening cysteine and the closing phenylalanine or tryptophan. A D gene is named only where the DNA matches it firmly. Clone size is shown for a subset of rows, as once, few, many or a class of expanded clone.

d_call clone_size j_call v_call cdr3_nt cdr3_aa
TRBD1 NA TRBJ1-4 TRBV6-2/TRBV6-3 TGTGCCAGCAGCCGGGACAGCGAAAAACTGTTTTTT CASSRDSEKLFF
NA once TRBJ1-5 TRBV4-1 TGCGCCAGCAGCCCGAGCGGGGACAATCAGCCCCAGCATTTT CASSPSGDNQPQHF
NA NA TRBJ2-7 TRBV21-1 TGTGCCAGCAGCAAAGGTAGCTACGAGCAGTACTTC CASSKGSYEQYF
NA NA TRBJ1-2 TRBV19 TGTGCCAGTAGTATACAGGGTCGTGCACCTAACTATGGCTACACCTTC CASSIQGRAPNYGYTF
NA NA TRBJ1-5 TRBV30 TGTGCCTGGAGTGTACGGGGAGGGGTGGGCAATCAGCCCCAGCATTTT CAWSVRGGVGNQPQHF
TRBD1 NA TRBJ1-5 TRBV6-5 TGTGCCAGCACTCGGACAGGGGATCAGCCCCAGCATTTT CASTRTGDQPQHF
NA NA TRBJ1-5 TRBV19 TGTGCCAGTAGTGGTGACCGACTTAGAAGCAATCAGCCCCAGCATTTT CASSGDRLRSNQPQHF
NA NA TRBJ2-7 TRBV7-2 TGTGCCAGCAGCGCTAGGACAGCCTACGAGCAGTACTTC CASSARTAYEQYF
TRBD2 NA TRBJ2-7 TRBV28 TGTGCCAGCAGTTTTGGCGGGAGCGCCTACGAGCAGTACTTC CASSFGGSAYEQYF
TRBD2 NA TRBJ2-2 TRBV2 TGTGCCAGCAGGGGGACTAGCGGGGGGCGCGGGGAGCTGTTTTTT CASRGTSGGRGELFF
NA NA TRBJ1-5 TRBV6-2/TRBV6-3 TGTGCCAGCAGTTACTCGACCCGGCAGGTAAAGGACAATCAGCCCCAGCATTTT CASSYSTRQVKDNQPQHF
TRBD2 NA TRBJ2-1 TRBV14 TGTGCCAGCAGCCACCTAGCGGGAGGGTTCAATGAGCAGTTCTTC CASSHLAGGFNEQFF
TRBD2 NA TRBJ2-1 TRBV27 TGTGCCAGCAGTCCCTTGGCGACTAGCGGGGACAACAATGAGCAGTTCTTC CASSPLATSGDNNEQFF
TRBD1 NA TRBJ1-3 TRBV15 TGTGCCACCAGCAGAGTCCTAGGACAGGTGGGGCCCCGATCCTCTGGAAACACCATATATTTT CATSRVLGQVGPRSSGNTIYF
NA NA TRBJ1-1 TRBV18 TGTGCCAGCTCACCACCATTAGGGGACACTGAAGCTTTCTTT CASSPPLGDTEAFF
NA NA TRBJ2-1 TRBV6-2/TRBV6-3 TGTGCCAGCAGCCCCATTACGGGGAGCTCCTACAATGAGCAGTTCTTC CASSPITGSSYNEQFF
TRBD1 NA TRBJ2-1 TRBV6-6 TGTGCCAGCAGTTACTCCGGACAGGGGGCCCCCGAGCAGTTCTTC CASSYSGQGAPEQFF
TRBD2 few TRBJ2-1 TRBV9 TGTGCCAGCAGCCCCGGACTAGCTGACGACAATGAGCAGTTCTTC CASSPGLADDNEQFF
NA few TRBJ1-1 TRBV21-1 TGTGCCAGCAGCAAAGAGCTAGACAGGGGGGGTTCTGAAGCTTTCTTT CASSKELDRGGSEAFF
NA NA TRBJ1-2 TRBV4-1 TGCGCCAGCCGCCAGGCAGATAACGATGGCTATGGCTACACCTTC CASRQADNDGYGYTF
NA NA TRBJ1-4 TRBV7-9 TGTGCCAGCGCTGGGGTCCAGGGTGTCGAAAAACTGTTTTTT CASAGVQGVEKLFF
NA NA TRBJ1-4 TRBV7-9 TGTGCCAGCAGCCCCCCAGGGGCTGTTAATGAAAAACTGTTTTTT CASSPPGAVNEKLFF
TRBD1 NA TRBJ2-2 TRBV5-1 TGCGCCAGTTCCTGGGGGACAGGAGGCACCGGGGAGCTGTTTTTT CASSWGTGGTGELFF
NA NA TRBJ1-1 TRBV10-3 TGTGCCATCAGTGATGGGGGGGCGGGGGTTGCGCCCGGAGCTTTCTTT CAISDGGAGVAPGAFF
NA once TRBJ2-7 TRBV20-1 TGCAGTGCTAGCCGGGGGAGCGAGCAGTACTTC CSASRGSEQYF
NA NA TRBJ2-5 TRBV4-1 TGCGCCAGCAGCCTAGAGCGGAGTGGCGAAGAGACCCAGTACTTC CASSLERSGEETQYF
NA few TRBJ1-6 TRBV6-6 TGTGCCAGCAGTTATAGAGGGCGTTCACCCCTCCACTTT CASSYRGRSPLHF
NA NA TRBJ2-3 TRBV7-8 TGTGCCAGCAGCTTTTCTAACACAGATACGCAGTATTTT CASSFSNTDTQYF
NA NA TRBJ2-7 TRBV27 TGTGCCAGCAGGATAGCCCTGGGAGGTAACTACGAGCAGTACTTC CASRIALGGNYEQYF
TRBD1 NA TRBJ2-7 TRBV24-1 TGTGCCACCAGTGATTCCCCTGACAGGGGAGTCGAGCAGTACTTC CATSDSPDRGVEQYF
TRBD1 NA TRBJ2-7 TRBV4-2 TGTGCCAGCAGCCAAGATCGGACAGGACCCTCCTACGAGCAGTACTTC CASSQDRTGPSYEQYF
TRBD1 few TRBJ2-7 TRBV28 TGTGCCAGCACTTTCTGGGAACTAGGGGGCCCACAGTACTTC CASTFWELGGPQYF
TRBD1 once TRBJ1-4 TRBV5-1 TGCGCCAGCAGCCCGGACAGGGTCGGTGAAAAACTGTTTTTT CASSPDRVGEKLFF
TRBD1 NA TRBJ1-1 TRBV5-4 TGTGCCAGCAGCTTGTTGGGTTGGAGTTCGAGACAGGGGCCTCTTGAAGCTTTCTTT CASSLLGWSSRQGPLEAFF
NA NA TRBJ1-3 TRBV30 TGTGCCTGGAGTGTACAGGTCGGCTCTGGAAACACCATATATTTT CAWSVQVGSGNTIYF
NA few TRBJ1-4 TRBV19 TGTGCCAGTAGTACCAAAAAGGGGGGGGCAACTAATGAAAAACTGTTTTTT CASSTKKGGATNEKLFF
TRBD2 NA TRBJ2-2 TRBV3-1/TRBV3-2 TGTGCCAGCAGCCACGAACTCGGACTAGGGTCCGGGGAGCTGTTTTTT CASSHELGLGSGELFF
NA few TRBJ1-1 TRBV14 TGTGCCAGCAGCCCCCTGGCGAACACTGAAGCTTTCTTT CASSPLANTEAFF
TRBD2 NA TRBJ2-5 TRBV6-5 TGTGCCAGCTCTAATAGCGGGGGGGCCTTAGAGACCCAGTACTTC CASSNSGGALETQYF
NA NA TRBJ2-7 TRBV10-1 TGCGCCAGCAGTGAAAGCGGGTCCTACGAGCAGTACTTC CASSESGSYEQYF
NA NA TRBJ1-2 TRBV5-8 TGTGCCAGCAGCTTGCCCGGGTCAAGAAATGGCTACACCTTC CASSLPGSRNGYTF
NA NA TRBJ2-2 TRBV5-1 TGCGCCAGCAGCTTGGCCCCTATTTCGGGGGTTTACACCGGGGAGCTGTTTTTT CASSLAPISGVYTGELFF
TRBD2 NA TRBJ2-7 TRBV6-6 TGTGCCAGCGGATACCCGGGGAGGGGCTACGAGCAGTACTTC CASGYPGRGYEQYF
NA once TRBJ2-3 TRBV3-1/TRBV3-2 TGTGCCAGCAGCCTAGGGAGAAACACAGATACGCAGTATTTT CASSLGRNTDTQYF
NA few TRBJ1-5 TRBV5-5 TGTGCCAGCAGCTTGGAGCGGCATCAGCCCCAGCATTTT CASSLERHQPQHF
TRBD1 NA TRBJ1-1 TRBV6-2/TRBV6-3 TGTGCCAGCAGTCCGTCCCCTTCGATGACAGGGGTGAACACTGAAGCTTTCTTT CASSPSPSMTGVNTEAFF
NA NA TRBJ1-1 TRBV18 TGTGCCAGCTCACCTGGAAGGGGGACTGAAGCTTTCTTT CASSPGRGTEAFF
TRBD2 NA TRBJ2-1 TRBV29-1 TGCAGCGCACTAGCGGGGGGGCGTAACAATGAGCAGTTCTTC CSALAGGRNNEQFF
NA NA TRBJ1-1 TRBV5-1 TGCGCCAGCAGCCGTGGGCCCTGGGCGAACACTGAAGCTTTCTTT CASSRGPWANTEAFF
NA NA TRBJ2-7 TRBV12-5 TGTGCTAGTGGTTTGGTACAGTGGGACTCTAAGTTCCGCTCCTACGAGCAGTACTTC CASGLVQWDSKFRSYEQYF
NA once TRBJ1-3 TRBV6-5 TGTGCCAGCAGTCCACTGAGCTCTGGAAACACCATATATTTT CASSPLSSGNTIYF
NA few TRBJ1-2 TRBV5-1 TGCGCCAGCAGCTTGCAGGCAGGGAAGGATGGCTACACCTTC CASSLQAGKDGYTF
NA NA TRBJ1-2 TRBV7-2 TGTGCCAGCAGCCCAACCGCCGGGATCGGCTATGGCTACACCTTC CASSPTAGIGYGYTF